The 32 T cell receptor beta chains in this list originate from one sample, sequenced in a study of blood T cells in healthy people across ages. The use of a sample-barcoded 5' primer and a J-beta primer mix characterized a second PCR of roughly 6 to 11 cycles. Using its own MiXCR run on the 5' RACE reads, TCRdb lists one record per CDR3 protein. This sample has 800,000 to 950,000 distinct CDR3 sequences, with 25% to 30% found just once. These data were likewise used in another study, on T cells of mothers and their children.

The sequencing input was blood. These receptors all come from a woman aged 40-49 years in good health.

The chain employs TRBV28 and TRBJ1-5; 8 nucleotides match TRBD1. The ends lost 0 bases at V and 5 bases at J; junction bases unmatched: 6. Germline CDR1 reads MDHEN; CDR2 reads SYDVKM. The CDR3 is made up of 16 amino acids. CDR3: CASSLWGDRRDQPQHF. The CDR3, as DNA: TGTGCCAGCAGTTTATGGGGGGACAGGCGAGATCAGCCCCAGCATTTT.

The chain combines TRBV7-9 with TRBJ1-6; the D gene is possibly TRBD1 (5 bases). V was shortened by 3 bases and J by 9 bases, with 15 bases between the two germline ends. Germline CDR1 reads SEHNR; CDR2 reads FQNEAQ (reference sequence). The CDR3 loop spans 15 amino acids. In DNA, the CDR3 is TGTGCCAGCAGCTTTGCGGGGGAGAAGGGTTCACCCCTCCACTTT. Translated, it gives CASSFAGEKGSPLHF.

A few counts support this clonotype. The chain couples TRBV4-1 to TRBJ2-5; D may be TRBD2 (7 bases). V was cut by 1 base and J by 1 base, with 19 bases left in between. From germline, CDR1 is MGHRA and CDR2 YSYEKL. This CDR3 is built from 18 residues. As DNA, the CDR3 is TGCGCCAGCAGCCAAGGGGTAGTGCGGGGGCATACCCAAGAGACCCAGTACTTC. Translating gives CASSQGVVRGHTQETQYF.

This clonotype was counted a few times. This sequence joins TRBV20-1 and TRBJ2-7; D call uncertain. V shed 0 bases and J shed 3 bases, with 15 bases lying between them. This CDR3 region has 15 residues. Germline V CDR1 and CDR2: DFQATT, SNEGSKA (reference sequence). The CDR3 loop reads CSARDWARSDYEQYF. CDR3 bases: TGCAGTGCTAGAGATTGGGCCAGGTCCGACTACGAGCAGTACTTC.

This clonotype was picked up many times. The chain joins TRBV11-2 to TRBJ2-1, with D hard to call. This CDR3 comprises 13 residues. Deletions cut 2 bases from V and 5 bases from J, with 7 bases between. Germline V gene lookup returns CDR1 SGHAT and CDR2 FQNNGV. Here the CDR3 DNA reads TGTGCCAGCAGCTTATATTCGGACAATGAGCAGTTCTTC. Translated: CASSLYSDNEQFF.

This clonotype was observed a few times. The chain employs TRBV28 and TRBJ1-4; 8 bases are shared with TRBD1. The V segment lost 8 bases and the J segment 3 bases; nucleotides outside the gene matches: 8. The CDR3 has 15 amino acids. Germline CDR1 reads MDHEN; CDR2 reads SYDVKM. The DNA of the CDR3 is TGTGCCAGCGGATTGACAGGGGCAGCTAATGAAAAACTGTTTTTT. It is translated as CASGLTGAANEKLFF.

This clonotype appeared a single time. V usage is TRBV7-2 and J usage is TRBJ1-4; D is undetermined. Trimming removed 6 bases from V and 6 bases from J, with 14 bases in between. This CDR3 is 14 amino acids long. CDR1 is SGHTA, CDR2 FQGNSA, per germline. In DNA form, the CDR3 reads TGTGCCAGCAGGCAAGGGAGTCCCCATGAAAAACTGTTTTTT. It encodes CASRQGSPHEKLFF.

There are many counts of this clonotype. The chain couples TRBV10-3 to TRBJ1-2; TRBD1 agrees at 9 bases. The V gene end was trimmed by 5 bases and the J gene end by 6 bases; junction bases not matched to a gene: 4. Germline CDR1 is ENHRY and CDR2 is SYGVKD. CDR3 length equals 13 residues. As DNA, the CDR3 is TGTGCCATCAGTCATAGGACAGGGGATGGCTACACCTTC. It yields the protein CAISHRTGDGYTF.

About this clonotype itself: This may arise from a read error, as a much more abundant clone is one base away. CDR3 protein: CASSLVGPIRPETFF. The CDR3 bases are TGTGCCAGCAGCTTGGTGGGACCGATTAGACCTGAAACTTTCTTT. V gene TRBV5-8 combines with J gene TRBJ1-1, with a weak D call TRBD1 (5 bases). There are 15 residues in the CDR3. Germline CDR1 SGHTS, CDR2 YDEGEE.

The J gene is TRBJ1-2, the V gene TRBV28, with D perhaps matching TRBD1 (5 bases). Per the germline V gene, CDR1 is MDHEN and CDR2 is SYDVKM. The CDR3 sequence is 15 residues long. V lost 3 bases and J 6 bases, leaving 17 bases between the germline ends. This CDR3 is CASSFAPGYRDGYTF. DNA for the CDR3: TGTGCCAGCAGTTTTGCGCCAGGGTATAGGGATGGCTACACCTTC.

Turning to this clonotype: A clone one base away is much larger, so this may be a read error. The chain employs TRBV20-1 and TRBJ2-1; 9 bases are a match to TRBD2. The CDR3 runs 11 residues. CDR1 and CDR2 (germline): DFQATT, SNEGSKA (reference sequence). This chain's CDR3 is CSATSGNGQFF. DNA of the CDR3: TGCAGTGCTACTAGCGGGAATGGGCAGTTCTTC.

This clonotype was counted ten times or more. The chain uses TRBV7-2 and TRBJ2-7, with 8 positions matching TRBD1. The V and J ends lost 1 base and 3 bases, in that order; junction bases with no gene match: 5. The germline CDR1 and CDR2 sequences are SGHTA and FQGNSA. The length of the CDR3 is 15 residues. The CDR3 spells CASSLDGTGDYEQYF. The CDR3 DNA sequence: TGTGCCAGCAGCTTAGATGGGACAGGAGACTACGAGCAGTACTTC.

This chain joins TRBV12-3 or TRBV12-4 and TRBJ2-1; 7 bases are shared with TRBD2. The J call may be mistaken, given a closer DNA end match to TRBJ2-7. The CDR3 has 15 residues. The CDR3 is CASSPGGLHYNEQYF. CDR3 DNA: TGTGCCAGCAGTCCGGGGGGTCTCCACTACAATGAGCAGTACTTC.

Worth noting for this clonotype: Just one base apart from a much larger clone, this may be a read error. The genes are TRBV29-1 and TRBJ2-4; a weak D match, TRBD1 (5 bases). The J call could be wrong; TRBJ2-7 is a better fit for the DNA end. Germline CDR1 is SQVTM and CDR2 is ANQGSEA. The CDR3 runs 13 residues. The CDR3 is CSVEEADTCEQYF. The CDR3 nucleotides are TGCAGCGTTGAAGAGGCGGACACCTGCGAGCAGTACTTC.

The J gene is TRBJ2-7, the V gene TRBV20-1; D unclear. The CDR3 spans 13 residues. The ends were cut back, 0 bases at V and 0 bases at J, with 6 bases in the middle. Germline lookup yields CDR1 DFQATT and CDR2 SNEGSKA (reference sequence). CDR3 amino acids: CSAREANSYEQYF. CDR3 nucleotide sequence: TGCAGTGCTAGAGAGGCGAACTCCTACGAGCAGTACTTC.

This clonotype was observed at least ten times. The chain is built from TRBV7-2 and TRBJ2-5; the D is unclear. The V end was cut by 5 bases, the J end by 5 bases, with 15 bases between. The CDR3 runs to 14 residues. The germline V gene encodes CDR1 SGHTA and CDR2 FQGNSA. CDR3 nucleotides: TGTGCCAGCAGCGTTCGACTTGGCTCTGAGACCCAGTACTTC. This sequence encodes CASSVRLGSETQYF.

This clonotype was observed once. The chain combines TRBV9 with TRBJ2-3; D is unclear. V was cut by 3 bases and J by 1 base, with 12 bases left in between. Germline CDR1 and CDR2: SGDLS and YYNGEE. The CDR3 sequence is 15 residues long. Written as DNA, the CDR3 is TGTGCCAGCAGCGGAGACGGGTTAGGCACAGATACGCAGTATTTT. It encodes CASSGDGLGTDTQYF.

This clonotype was picked up a small number of times. This chain joins TRBV6-1 and TRBJ1-5; D ambiguous. The CDR3 sequence is 13 residues long. Trimming shortened V by 3 bases and J by 0 bases, and 3 bases separated the two germline ends. Germline V gene data show CDR1 as MNHNS and CDR2 as SASEGT. CDR3 DNA sequence: TGTGCCAGCAGTGACCCTAGCAATCAGCCCCAGCATTTT. Translating it yields CASSDPSNQPQHF.

In its sample, this clonotype was seen a few times. The gene calls are TRBV7-2 and TRBJ1-2; 9 bases line up with TRBD1. V gave up 0 bases and J gave up 8 bases; unmatched junction bases: 10. Per germline, CDR1 SGHTA and CDR2 FQGNSA. The CDR3 covers 16 residues. The CDR3 spells CASSLADTGGERGYTF. Written as DNA, the CDR3 is TGTGCCAGCAGCTTAGCCGACACAGGGGGCGAGCGAGGCTACACCTTC. The whole variable domain, remainder taken from reference TRBV7-2 and TRBJ1-2, is GAGVSQSPSNKVTEKGKDVELRCDPISGHTALYWYRQSLGQGLEFLIYFQGNSAPDKSGLPSDRFSAERTGGSVSTLTIQRTQQEDSAVYLCASSLADTGGERGYTFGSGTRLTVV.

This clonotype has more than one count but fewer than ten. This rearrangement joins TRBV20-1 to TRBJ1-2; D gene unclear. Per germline, CDR1 DFQATT and CDR2 SNEGSKA (reference sequence). This CDR3 is 13 amino acids long. Trimming removed 0 bases at V and 13 bases at J, with 18 bases between. CDR3 amino acids: CSARDVTTLGITF. For the CDR3, the DNA is TGCAGTGCTAGAGATGTGACAACGTTAGGGATCACCTTC.

This chain joins TRBV7-6 and TRBJ2-3; the D is unclear. Deletions cut 1 base from V and 0 bases from J, with 8 bases between. The CDR3 spans 15 residues. Germline V lookup: CDR1 SGHVS, CDR2 FNYEAQ. The CDR3 spells CASSLGSHSTDTQYF. DNA for the CDR3: TGTGCCAGCAGCTTAGGGTCGCATAGCACAGATACGCAGTATTTT.

This clonotype was counted ten times or more. The V and J genes are TRBV15 and TRBJ2-7; D is uncertain. V was trimmed by 8 bases and J by 3 bases, leaving 11 bases between them. CDR1 and CDR2 from the germline V gene are LNHNV and YYDKDF (reference sequence). This CDR3 has 12 residues. The CDR3 protein is CATGKAYYEQYF. The CDR3 DNA follows: TGTGCCACCGGAAAAGCATACTACGAGCAGTACTTC.

The gene calls are TRBV12-3 or TRBV12-4 and TRBJ1-1; D gene ambiguous. With 3 bases removed from V and 1 base from J, the gap between germline ends came to 12 bases. The CDR3 runs to 15 residues. The CDR3 loop is CASSFPGSENTEAFF. CDR3 nucleotides: TGTGCCAGCAGTTTCCCAGGTTCGGAGAACACTGAAGCTTTCTTT.

This clonotype was counted only a few times. This CDR3 reads CASSLGLGQERSYGYTF. The CDR3 bases are TGTGCCAGCAGCTTAGGTCTAGGGCAAGAAAGATCCTATGGCTACACCTTC. The chain has TRBV7-9 and TRBJ1-2, with D unclear. V was cut by 1 base and J by 4 bases, with 19 bases left in between. The CDR3 is made up of 17 amino acids. Germline lookup yields CDR1 SEHNR and CDR2 FQNEAQ (reference sequence).

As regards this clonotype: A read error is possible here, since a much larger clone lies one base away. The chain combines TRBV5-6 with TRBJ2-5; possibly TRBD1 or TRBD2 for D (5 bases each). The CDR3 is 17 amino acids. With 0 bases removed from V and 11 bases from J, the gap between germline ends came to 26 bases. Germline values: CDR1 SGHDT, CDR2 YYEEEE. In nucleotides, the CDR3 is TGTGCCAGCAGCTTGGCTCAGGGCGGCCCGGGGACCAATGAGCAGTACTTC. This gives the protein CASSLAQGGPGTNEQYF.

This clonotype was picked up a small number of times. The chain is built from TRBV9 and TRBJ2-7; 11 bases fit TRBD1. Germline V gene data show CDR1 as SGDLS and CDR2 as YYNGEE. This CDR3 has 15 residues. Trimming cost V 4 bases and J 2 bases; bases outside gene matches: 5. The CDR3 is CASSSGQGGPYEQYF. The CDR3 DNA sequence: TGTGCCAGCAGCTCGGGACAGGGGGGTCCCTACGAGCAGTACTTC.

The gene calls are TRBV7-2 and TRBJ2-3; the D gene is possibly TRBD2 (6 bases). The CDR3 totals 16 residues. Germline assignment: CDR1 SGHTA and CDR2 FQGNSA. Trimming removed 4 bases at V and 1 base at J, with 15 bases between. CDR3 residues: CASSSGWSGGTDTQYF. The CDR3 region has the DNA TGTGCCAGCAGCTCGGGCTGGTCGGGGGGCACAGATACGCAGTATTTT.

The V call is TRBV20-1, the J call TRBJ2-3, with D possibly matching TRBD2 (6 bases). The CDR3 contains 14 residues. Trimming shortened V by 6 bases and J by 5 bases, and 18 bases separated the two germline ends. The germline gives CDR1 DFQATT, CDR2 SNEGSKA (reference sequence). This CDR3 is CSATRDFPEDTQYF. For the CDR3, the DNA is TGCAGTGCGACAAGGGACTTCCCAGAAGATACGCAGTATTTT.

The chain is built from TRBV20-1 and TRBJ2-5, with no clear D. V was pared by 0 bases and J by 5 bases, with 10 bases between. Germline CDR1 is DFQATT and CDR2 is SNEGSKA (reference sequence). The CDR3 loop spans 13 amino acids. The CDR3 protein is CSAREGIDETQYF. CDR3 sequence (DNA): TGCAGTGCTAGAGAGGGGATCGACGAGACCCAGTACTTC.

The chain has TRBV4-3 and TRBJ2-5, with TRBD2 matching over 10 bases. The V segment lost 3 bases and the J segment 5 bases; nucleotides outside the gene matches: 6. The germline V gene has CDR1 LGHNA and CDR2 YSLEER. CDR3 length equals 15 residues. The DNA of the CDR3 is TGCGCCAGCAGCCAGGGACTAGCGCCTTCGGAGACCCAGTACTTC. Translated, it gives CASSQGLAPSETQYF.

The chain carries TRBV29-1 and TRBJ1-2; weak D call: TRBD1 (6 bases). The CDR3 contains 14 residues. V gave up 7 bases and J gave up 2 bases, with 17 bases separating them. The germline gives CDR1 SQVTM, CDR2 ANQGSEA. The CDR3 DNA sequence: TGCAGCGCCGGAGGGGACACCTACAACTATGGCTACACCTTC. Protein product: CSAGGDTYNYGYTF.

The rearrangement joins TRBV6-6 to TRBJ2-1; D may be TRBD1 (6 bases). The CDR3 is 12 residues long. The V end lost 7 bases, the J end lost 10 bases, and 14 bases lay between the germline ends. Per germline, CDR1 MNHNY and CDR2 SVGAGI (reference sequence). CDR3 bases: TGTGCCAGCAATGAACAGGGTAGAGAGCAGTTCTTC. Its translation: CASNEQGREQFF.